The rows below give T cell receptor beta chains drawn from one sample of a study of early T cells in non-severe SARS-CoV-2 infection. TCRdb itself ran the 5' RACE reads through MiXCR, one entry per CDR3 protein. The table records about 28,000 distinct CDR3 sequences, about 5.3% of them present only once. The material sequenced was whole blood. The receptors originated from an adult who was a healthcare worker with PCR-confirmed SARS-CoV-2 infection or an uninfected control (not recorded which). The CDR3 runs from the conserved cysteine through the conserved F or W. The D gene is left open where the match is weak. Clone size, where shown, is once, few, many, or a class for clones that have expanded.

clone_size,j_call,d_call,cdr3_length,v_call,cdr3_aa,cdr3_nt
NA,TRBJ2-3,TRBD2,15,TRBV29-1,CSVEDWRGASDTQYF,TGCAGCGTTGAAGATTGGCGGGGGGCATCAGATACGCAGTATTTT
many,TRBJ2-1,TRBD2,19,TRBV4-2,CASSQEASLAGVLYNEQFF,TGTGCCAGCAGCCAAGAAGCCAGCCTGGCGGGAGTACTCTACAATGAGCAGTTCTTC
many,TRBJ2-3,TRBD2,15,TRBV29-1,CSALGEAGLSDTQYF,TGCAGCGCCCTAGGGGAAGCGGGGTTGTCAGATACGCAGTATTTT
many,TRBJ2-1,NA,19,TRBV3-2,CASSQEITTSGGTYNEQFF,TGTGCCAGCAGCCAAGAGATTACGACTAGCGGGGGGACCTACAATGAGCAGTTCTTC
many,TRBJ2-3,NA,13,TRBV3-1,CASSHGDTDTQYF,TGTGCCAGCAGCCACGGAGACACAGATACGCAGTATTTT
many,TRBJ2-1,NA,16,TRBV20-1,CSARDLGRASYNEQFF,TGCAGTGCTAGGGACCTCGGACGGGCCTCCTACAATGAGCAGTTCTTC
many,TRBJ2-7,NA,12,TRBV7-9,CASSQTVYEQYF,TGTGCCAGCAGCCAAACAGTTTACGAGCAGTACTTC
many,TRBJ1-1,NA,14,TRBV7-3,CASSSGYSGTEAFF,TGTGCCAGCAGCTCTGGGTATTCGGGCACTGAAGCTTTCTTT
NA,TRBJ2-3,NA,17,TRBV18,CASSPLRASDGTDTQYF,TGTGCCAGCTCACCACTTCGGGCTAGCGACGGCACAGATACGCAGTATTTT
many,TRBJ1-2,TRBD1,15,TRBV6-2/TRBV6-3,CASSYSTGDRSGYTF,TGTGCCAGCAGTTACTCGACAGGGGACCGGTCTGGCTACACCTTC
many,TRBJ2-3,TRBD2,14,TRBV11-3,CASSLHRGDRVQYF,TGTGCCAGCAGCTTACATCGGGGGGATAGGGTGCAGTATTTT
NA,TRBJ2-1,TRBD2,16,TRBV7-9,CASSSSGRGSYNEQFF,TGTGCCAGCAGCTCTAGCGGGAGGGGATCCTACAATGAGCAGTTCTTC
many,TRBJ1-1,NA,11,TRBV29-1,CSVDGNTEAFF,TGCAGCGTTGATGGGAACACTGAAGCTTTCTTT
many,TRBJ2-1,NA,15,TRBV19,CASSITLLFYNEQFF,TGTGCCAGTAGTATAACCCTCCTATTCTACAATGAGCAGTTCTTC
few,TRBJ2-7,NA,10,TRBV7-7,CARRRYEQYF,TGTGCTCGGCGGCGGTACGAGCAGTACTTC
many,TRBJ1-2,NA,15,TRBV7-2,CASSPTGTDHYGYTF,TGTGCCAGCAGCCCCACCGGGACGGATCACTATGGCTACACCTTC
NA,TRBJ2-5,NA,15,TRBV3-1,CASSGRGLARETQYF,TGTGCCAGCTCAGGGCGGGGATTAGCCAGAGAGACCCAGTACTTC
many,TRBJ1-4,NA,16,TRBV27,CASSKMRPGKDEKLFF,TGTGCCAGCAGTAAAATGCGCCCAGGGAAGGATGAAAAACTGTTTTTT
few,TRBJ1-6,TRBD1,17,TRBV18,CASSPQLPGQNNSPLHF,TGTGCCAGCTCACCGCAGTTGCCGGGACAGAATAATTCACCCCTCCACTTT
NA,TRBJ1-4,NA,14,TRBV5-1,CASSMDSYNEKLFF,TGCGCCAGCAGCATGGACAGCTATAATGAAAAACTGTTTTTT
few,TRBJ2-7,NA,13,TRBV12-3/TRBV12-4,CASSAGPSSEQYF,TGTGCCAGCAGCGCGGGACCGTCCTCCGAGCAGTACTTC
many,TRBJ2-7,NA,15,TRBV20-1,CSARYWGPFGYEQYF,TGCAGTGCTAGATACTGGGGGCCTTTTGGTTACGAGCAGTACTTC
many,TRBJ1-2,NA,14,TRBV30,CAWSATMGSGGYTF,TGTGCCTGGAGTGCTACCATGGGTTCCGGTGGCTACACCTTC
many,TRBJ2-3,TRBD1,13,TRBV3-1,CASSRQGEDTQYF,TGTGCCAGCAGCCGACAGGGGGAAGATACGCAGTATTTT
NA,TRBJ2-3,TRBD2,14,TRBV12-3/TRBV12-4,CASSFPSGESTQYF,TGTGCCAGCAGTTTCCCCAGCGGGGAGAGTACGCAGTATTTT
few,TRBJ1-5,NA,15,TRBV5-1,CASSLAGMSNQPQHF,TGCGCCAGCAGCTTGGCGGGGATGAGCAATCAGCCCCAGCATTTT
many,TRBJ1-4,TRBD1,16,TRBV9,CASSGTGGGTNEKLFF,TGTGCCAGCAGCGGGACAGGGGGGGGAACTAATGAAAAACTGTTTTTT
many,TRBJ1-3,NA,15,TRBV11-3,CASSFQGSSGNTIYF,TGTGCCAGCAGCTTCCAAGGGAGCTCTGGAAACACCATATATTTT
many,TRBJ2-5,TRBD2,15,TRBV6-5,CASSPPGLREETQYF,TGTGCCAGCTCACCGCCGGGACTAAGGGAAGAGACCCAGTACTTC
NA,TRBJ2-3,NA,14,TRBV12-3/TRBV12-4,CATAGMGSTDTQYF,TGTGCCACCGCAGGGATGGGTAGCACAGATACGCAGTATTTT
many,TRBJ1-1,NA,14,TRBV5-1,CASSLMWMNTEAFF,TGCGCCAGCAGCCTGATGTGGATGAACACTGAAGCTTTCTTT
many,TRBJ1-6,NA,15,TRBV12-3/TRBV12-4,CASSLGGRPPRPLHF,TGTGCCAGCAGTTTAGGGGGACGGCCCCCAAGGCCCCTCCACTTT
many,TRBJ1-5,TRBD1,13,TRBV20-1,CSARGDRTQPQHF,TGCAGTGCTAGGGGGGACAGGACGCAGCCCCAGCATTTT
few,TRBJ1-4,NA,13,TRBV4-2,CASSRGGSEKLFF,TGTGCCAGCAGCCGGGGGGGTTCTGAAAAACTGTTTTTT
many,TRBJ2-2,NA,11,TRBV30,CAWSERGELFF,TGTGCCTGGAGTGAGCGCGGGGAGCTGTTTTTT
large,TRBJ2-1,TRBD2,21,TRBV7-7,CASSLAPPGTSGISTYNEQFF,TGTGCTAGCAGCTTAGCTCCCCCCGGGACTAGCGGGATCTCAACCTACAATGAGCAGTTCTTC
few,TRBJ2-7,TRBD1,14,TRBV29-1,CSVRDRGFAYEQYF,TGCAGCGTAAGGGACAGGGGGTTCGCCTACGAGCAGTACTTC
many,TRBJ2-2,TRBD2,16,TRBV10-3,CAISTPAGAMTGELFF,TGTGCCATCTCGACTCCAGCGGGGGCGATGACCGGGGAGCTGTTTTTT
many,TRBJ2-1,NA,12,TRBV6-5,CASGRAYNEQFF,TGTGCCAGCGGGAGAGCCTACAATGAGCAGTTCTTC
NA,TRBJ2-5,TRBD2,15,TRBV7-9,CASSVGAGGSETQYF,TGTGCCAGCTCGGTGGGAGCGGGAGGTTCGGAGACCCAGTACTTC
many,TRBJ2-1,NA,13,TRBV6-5,CASSYSGLSKQFF,TGTGCCAGCAGTTACTCGGGACTTTCTAAGCAGTTCTTC
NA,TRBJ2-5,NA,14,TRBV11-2,CASSKDPGPETQYF,TGTGCCAGCAGCAAAGACCCGGGCCCGGAGACCCAGTACTTC
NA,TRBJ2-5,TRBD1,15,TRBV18,CASSPPGTAQETQYF,TGTGCCAGCTCACCACCTGGGACAGCTCAAGAGACCCAGTACTTC
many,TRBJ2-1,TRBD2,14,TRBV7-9,CASSLLAGVNEQFF,TGTGCCAGCAGCCTCCTAGCGGGAGTTAATGAGCAGTTCTTC
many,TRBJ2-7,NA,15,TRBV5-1,CASSPEPDRTYEQYF,TGCGCCAGCAGCCCAGAACCGGACAGAACCTACGAGCAGTACTTC
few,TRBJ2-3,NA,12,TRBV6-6,CASSTGSDTQYF,TGTGCCAGCAGCACGGGGTCAGATACGCAGTATTTT
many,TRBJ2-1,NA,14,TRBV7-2,CASSLVVTANEQFF,TGTGCCAGCAGCTTAGTGGTTACAGCTAATGAGCAGTTCTTC
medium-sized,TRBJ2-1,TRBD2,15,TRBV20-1,CSATVTSGSYNEQFF,TGCAGTGCTACCGTGACGAGCGGGAGTTACAATGAGCAGTTCTTC
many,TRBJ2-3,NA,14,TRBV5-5,CASSLQGRTDTQYF,TGTGCCAGCAGCTTACAGGGAAGAACAGATACGCAGTATTTT
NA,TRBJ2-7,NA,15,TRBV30,CAWSVGQARSYEQYF,TGTGCCTGGAGTGTAGGGCAGGCACGCTCCTACGAGCAGTACTTC
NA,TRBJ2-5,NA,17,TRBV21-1,CASISTRTGGPKVTQYF,TGTGCCAGCATCTCTACTCGGACAGGGGGCCCGAAGGTGACCCAGTACTTC
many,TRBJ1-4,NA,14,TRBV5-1,CASSPDSTNEKLFF,TGCGCCAGCAGCCCGGATTCCACTAATGAAAAACTGTTTTTT